This T cell receptor beta chain was profiled in a study of blood T cells in healthy people across ages (dated by TCRdb to between 2014 and 2016). Broadly, across the study: In model experiments, roughly one uniquely barcoded TCR beta cDNA molecule per two T cells was captured by template switching. Using deep sequencing normalized with unique cDNA molecular identifiers, the study measured how TCR beta repertoire diversity changes with age. The donors were split into four age groups: young (average 16 years), middle-aged (nearly 40), aged (more than 55) and long-lived (more than 80). To avoid experimental bias, donors of different ages were randomly spread across the sequencing lanes. Two additional independent replicas of 1 million unique cDNA reads from the same blood draw were analyzed for two donors (one aged 18 to 29 and one aged 80 or older).

Study-level results and caveats: Total diversity estimates from one million sequenced T cells were considered lower bounds and underestimates. There was a strong correlation between observed TCR beta diversity and the percentage of naive T cells measured by flow cytometry. Since profiling was done on bulk unsorted PBMCs, naive and antigen-experienced compartments could not be conclusively compared. Compared with the aged group, the long-lived group had more naive CD4+ T cells, fewer expanded clones and increased TCR diversity, suggesting age selection. The CMV infection status of donors was not known, potentially confounding age-related changes in expanded clonotypes. Observed TCR beta diversity per million T cells fell roughly linearly with age, and a significant reduction was already apparent by age around 40.

This clonotype was detected a few times. Its specific antigen is unknown. There are no base qualities to consult, and no much larger clone falls within one base. Library generation was performed with 5' RACE. This sample was sequenced with an Illumina HiSeq 2500. A second PCR of roughly 6 to 11 cycles was run with a J-beta primer mix and a sample-barcoded 5' primer. A unique molecular identifier was introduced onto each TCR beta cDNA molecule by a template-switch 5' adaptor carrying 12 random nucleotides. Each sample yielded at least 3 million CDR3-containing paired-end reads. The Mint cDNA synthesis kit, primed by a TRBC-specific oligonucleotide, was used to synthesize first-strand cDNA from all RNA. Following uracil-DNA glycosylase treatment, all cDNA underwent a first 18-cycle PCR with the universal primers M1SS and BC2_uni_R. For the original study's pipeline: For normalization, 1 million high-quality reads, each with a distinct molecular identifier, were randomly selected from each sample. Reads with shared molecular identifiers were discarded instead of being binned into consensus sequences. MiTCR, run with a Q25 quality threshold and the strictest error-elimination algorithm, handled CDR3 identification, clonotype clustering and error correction. Lower-bound total TCR beta diversity was estimated with a nonparametric unseen species model using Euler transformation. In TCRdb, the public reads were trimmed at Q25 with fastp and aligned with MiXCR, with productive beta chains retained. When rows share a CDR3 protein, they turn into one entry using the most common DNA and genes. It is TCRdb's table, rather than the study itself, that gives the V and J calls and clone size. The sample includes approximately 800,000 distinct CDR3 sequences, with about 45% observed a single time. About a sixth of the sample comes from the top ten.

Donors were a few dozen systemically healthy Caucasian individuals from Russia aged roughly 6 to 90 years. Ten milliliters of peripheral blood were drawn from each donor into EDTA-treated Vacutainer tubes. Ficoll-Paque density-gradient centrifugation was used to isolate PBMCs, with at least 6 million per sample. Trizol reagent was used to extract total RNA from the PBMCs, yielding at least 6 micrograms per sample. Naive CD45RAhigh/CD27high T cell percentages were measured by flow cytometry on a PBMC aliquot from every donor. According to the germline V gene (reference sequence), CDR1 reads DFQATT and CDR2 reads SNEGSKA. Inclusive of the bounding cysteine and phenylalanine, the CDR3 is 14 residues long. Of the read, only the CDR3 DNA is kept; its 42 bases are in frame from base 1. Trimming accounts for 5 bases at V and 4 bases at J, while the number of junction bases matched to no gene is 7.

This receptor was taken from a man older than 75 in good health. Here the chain combines TRBV20-1 and TRBJ2-7; a stretch of 11 junction bases matches TRBD1. The sample consisted of blood. The DNA sequence is given as TGCAGTGCTCTTACCGGGACAGGGGGGTACGAGCAGTACTTC. Translated, this is CSALTGTGGYEQYF.